These T cell receptor beta chains were read from a single sample in a study of cytomegalovirus exposure and HLA in healthy donors. Clones were read by immunoSEQ multiplex PCR, and TCRdb kept only the in-frame ones, dropping some. The sample lists 67,000 or so clones; approximately 94% were seen once. Input material: PBMCs. Every receptor here comes from a man between 18 and 35 years old in good health and CMV-seropositive. The CDR3 runs from the conserved cysteine through the conserved F or W. D genes are given only for firm matches. Not every row has a clone size; where given, it reads once, few, many or a size class.

j_gene: TRBJ1-3; abundance: NA; v_gene: TRBV5-1; d_gene: NA; CDR3aa: CASAPSIRRDSGNTIYF; CDR3nt: TGCGCCAGCGCCCCCTCAATTAGGAGGGACTCTGGAAACACCATATATTTT
j_gene: TRBJ2-3; abundance: NA; v_gene: TRBV7-2; d_gene: NA; CDR3aa: CASSLGLGPSDTQYF; CDR3nt: TGTGCCAGCAGCTTAGGACTAGGTCCCTCAGATACGCAGTATTTT
j_gene: TRBJ2-7; abundance: NA; v_gene: TRBV19; d_gene: NA; CDR3aa: CASSMGIGGEQYF; CDR3nt: TGTGCCAGTAGTATGGGGATAGGAGGAGAGCAGTACTTC
j_gene: TRBJ1-2; abundance: NA; v_gene: TRBV29-1; d_gene: NA; CDR3aa: CSVTTGDYGYTF; CDR3nt: TGCAGCGTGACGACGGGGGACTATGGCTACACCTTC
j_gene: TRBJ2-3; abundance: NA; v_gene: TRBV5-5; d_gene: NA; CDR3aa: CASSPRSGDTQYF; CDR3nt: TGTGCCAGCAGCCCAAGGAGCGGCGATACGCAGTATTTT
j_gene: TRBJ2-1; abundance: once; v_gene: TRBV7-8; d_gene: TRBD2; CDR3aa: CASSSGKGLAGVGEQFF; CDR3nt: TGTGCCAGCAGCTCGGGAAAGGGGCTAGCGGGAGTGGGTGAGCAGTTCTTC
j_gene: TRBJ1-2; abundance: few; v_gene: TRBV5-1; d_gene: NA; CDR3aa: CASSSGLGGYGYTF; CDR3nt: TGCGCCAGCAGCTCCGGTTTAGGGGGCTATGGCTACACCTTC
j_gene: TRBJ2-2; abundance: NA; v_gene: TRBV5-1; d_gene: NA; CDR3aa: CASSFMGADTGELFF; CDR3nt: TGCGCCAGCAGCTTCATGGGGGCGGACACCGGGGAGCTGTTTTTT
j_gene: TRBJ2-1; abundance: few; v_gene: TRBV30; d_gene: TRBD1; CDR3aa: CAWRRQGAGETYNEQFF; CDR3nt: TGTGCCTGGAGGCGACAGGGTGCCGGGGAGACCTACAATGAGCAGTTCTTC
j_gene: TRBJ2-4; abundance: NA; v_gene: TRBV28; d_gene: NA; CDR3aa: CASSRMVPKNIQYF; CDR3nt: TGTGCCAGCAGCAGGATGGTCCCCAAAAACATTCAGTACTTC